This TCR beta chain derives from a study of control samples from healthy donors and cancer patients. Sequencing was performed with immunoSEQ multiplex PCR; in TCRdb, only in-frame clones are kept and a portion is missing. The repertoire has 90,000 to 140,000 clones, about four fifths of them found once; the top ten carry less than 15%. CDR3 length: 16 residues. CDR1 and CDR2 from the germline V gene are MNHEY and SVGAGI. The ends were cut back, 0 bases at V and 4 bases at J, with 12 bases in the middle. The sequence came from a woman aged 45-59 years in good health. V is TRBV6-5 and J is TRBJ1-4, with D unresolved. The sample comprised blood. The CDR3 nucleotides are TGTGCCAGCAGTTACTCGAATCCCGGGGTTAATGAAAAACTGTTTTTT. Its protein is CASSYSNPGVNEKLFF.